A selection of T cell receptor beta chains follows, all from one sample in a study of shared clonotypes between healthy human individuals. Measured with immunoSEQ multiplex PCR; TCRdb has only the in-frame clones, and not every one. The sample holds just over 2,000,000 clones, 85% to 95% seen once. Sequenced input: naive CD8+ T cells sorted from blood. These receptor sequences come from a man between 18 and 29 years old in good health. Both conserved end residues are trimmed from each CDR3.

v_call	cdr3_aa
TRBV6-1	ASRLGQGPNYGYT
TRBV28	ASSFPLEGVKNIQY
TRBV9	ASSAGGGLNTEAF
TRBV2	ASSEAPPLFANTGELF
TRBV13	ASSLGRGTDTQY
TRBV6-5	ASSYSIAGNTGELF
TRBV10-2	ASGEGLSYEQY
TRBV7-9	ASSPTFTPTYEQY
TRBV5-4	ASSPGLAGQETQY
TRBV4-1	ASSQEPGPGTLSTDTQY
TRBV5-1	ASSLAAVAGARTSYNEQF
TRBV28	ASSSETPASGANVLT
TRBV6-5	ASSYGVPSSYEQY
TRBV4-1	ASSQAGQGSYEQY
TRBV30	AWSVGGNTEAF
TRBV7-9	ASSPTGTSAYNEQF
TRBV6-5	ASRGLAGGGDIQY
TRBV7-2	ASSLEQGPLTGELF
TRBV28	ASSYPGEGVNEKLF
TRBV4-3	ASSQEAGPSTDTQY
TRBV4-3	ASSQDLGAGANVLT
TRBV2	ASSEVGQHYEQY
TRBV7-9	ASSLRESYEQY
TRBV9	ASSVEGGAEGYT
TRBV29-1	SALTTSTDTQY
TRBV6-6	ASSYSRWDRYGYT
TRBV4-1	ASSQEVGNSPLH
TRBV2	ASSGGVEQF